This T cell receptor beta chain was identified during a study of early T cells in non-severe SARS-CoV-2 infection. Study summary: Chains stayed unpaired after sequencing of bulk RNA from unsorted whole blood. Overall study results and limits: Using VDJdb, the matching emphasized anti-spike CD8 responses while missing private and CD4 specificities.

In its sample, this clonotype was seen a few times. The antigen is undetermined. Individual cDNA molecules were tagged with unique molecular identifiers, the study reported. TCRdb processed the 5' RACE reads anew with MiXCR; each CDR3 protein has one entry. This sample carries tens of thousands of distinct CDR3 sequences, less than 7.5% of them seen once, and the ten largest clones take roughly 2.8%. Trimming removed 8 bases at V and 1 base at J, with 18 bases between. Per the germline V gene, CDR1 is MNHNS and CDR2 is SASEGT. CDR3 length equals 15 residues. The source was whole blood, collected at baseline. The receptor comes from an adult who was a healthcare worker with PCR-confirmed SARS-CoV-2 infection or an uninfected control (not recorded which). This sequence joins TRBV6-1 and TRBJ2-7; D might be TRBD2 (6 bases). CDR3 bases: TGTGCCAGCCGCCCGGGTAGCGGAGAATCCTACGAGCAGTACTTC. Translated: CASRPGSGESYEQYF.